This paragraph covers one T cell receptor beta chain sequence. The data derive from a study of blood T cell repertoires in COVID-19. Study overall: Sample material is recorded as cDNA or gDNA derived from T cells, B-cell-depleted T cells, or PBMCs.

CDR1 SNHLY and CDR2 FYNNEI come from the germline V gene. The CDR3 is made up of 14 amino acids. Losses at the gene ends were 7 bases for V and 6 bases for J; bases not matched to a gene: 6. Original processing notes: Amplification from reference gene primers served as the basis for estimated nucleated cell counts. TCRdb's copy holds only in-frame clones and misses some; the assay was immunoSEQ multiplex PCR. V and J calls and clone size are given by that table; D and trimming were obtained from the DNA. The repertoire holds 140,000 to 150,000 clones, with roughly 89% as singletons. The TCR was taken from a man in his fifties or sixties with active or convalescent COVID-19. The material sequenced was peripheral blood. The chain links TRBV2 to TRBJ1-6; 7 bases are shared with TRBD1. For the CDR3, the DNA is TGTGCCAGCACCAACACAGGGGTTAATTCACCCCTCCACTTT. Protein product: CASTNTGVNSPLHF.